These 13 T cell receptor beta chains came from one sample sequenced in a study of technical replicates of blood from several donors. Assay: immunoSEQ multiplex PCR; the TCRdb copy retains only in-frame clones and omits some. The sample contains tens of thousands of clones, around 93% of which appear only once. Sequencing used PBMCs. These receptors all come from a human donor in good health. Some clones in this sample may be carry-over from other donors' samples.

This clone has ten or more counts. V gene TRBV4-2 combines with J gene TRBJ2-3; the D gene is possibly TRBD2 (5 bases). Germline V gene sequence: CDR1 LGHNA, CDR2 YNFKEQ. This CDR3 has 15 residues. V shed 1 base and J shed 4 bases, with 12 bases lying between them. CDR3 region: CASSQAGEPSDTQYF. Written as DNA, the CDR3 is TGTGCCAGCAGCCAAGCCGGGGAACCCTCAGATACGCAGTATTTT.

The CDR3 nucleotides are TGTGCCAGCAGCCCTACTAGCGGGAGTCTAGTCGGGCAGTACTTC. This encodes CASSPTSGSLVGQYF. The V call is TRBV5-6, the J call TRBJ2-7, with 11 bases fitting TRBD2. The germline gives CDR1 SGHDT, CDR2 YYEEEE. V trimming: 4 bases; J trimming: 9 bases; junction bases outside the gene matches: 12. The CDR3 has 15 residues.

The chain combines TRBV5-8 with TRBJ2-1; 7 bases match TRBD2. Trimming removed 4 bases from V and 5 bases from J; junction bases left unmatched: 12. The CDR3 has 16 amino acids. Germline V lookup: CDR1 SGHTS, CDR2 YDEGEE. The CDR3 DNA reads TGTGCCAGCAGCCCAGGGCGTGGGACTAACAACAATGAGCAGTTCTTC. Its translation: CASSPGRGTNNNEQFF.

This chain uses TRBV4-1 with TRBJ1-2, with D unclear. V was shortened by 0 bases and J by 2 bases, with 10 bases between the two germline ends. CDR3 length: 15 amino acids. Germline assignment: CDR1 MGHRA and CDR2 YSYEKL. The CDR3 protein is CASSQEQRINYGYTF. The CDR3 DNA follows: TGCGCCAGCAGCCAAGAACAGCGGATAAACTATGGCTACACCTTC.

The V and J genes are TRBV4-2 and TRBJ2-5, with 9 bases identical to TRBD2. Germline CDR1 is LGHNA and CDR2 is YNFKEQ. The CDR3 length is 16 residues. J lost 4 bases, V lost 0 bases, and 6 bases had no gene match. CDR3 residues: CASSQDRGGGGETQYF. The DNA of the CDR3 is TGTGCCAGCAGCCAAGATAGGGGCGGGGGGGGAGAGACCCAGTACTTC.

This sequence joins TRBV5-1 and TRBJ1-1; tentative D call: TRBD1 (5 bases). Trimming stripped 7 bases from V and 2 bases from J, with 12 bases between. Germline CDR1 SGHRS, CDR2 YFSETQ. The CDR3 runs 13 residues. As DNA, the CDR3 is TGCGCCAGCGGGGAGGGGTCTAACACTGAAGCTTTCTTT. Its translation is CASGEGSNTEAFF.

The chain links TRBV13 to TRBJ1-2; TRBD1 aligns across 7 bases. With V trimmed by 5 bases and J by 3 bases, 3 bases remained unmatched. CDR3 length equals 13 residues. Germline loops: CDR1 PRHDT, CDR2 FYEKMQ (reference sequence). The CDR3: CASSADRDYGYTF. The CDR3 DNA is TGTGCCAGCAGCGCAGACAGGGACTATGGCTACACCTTC.

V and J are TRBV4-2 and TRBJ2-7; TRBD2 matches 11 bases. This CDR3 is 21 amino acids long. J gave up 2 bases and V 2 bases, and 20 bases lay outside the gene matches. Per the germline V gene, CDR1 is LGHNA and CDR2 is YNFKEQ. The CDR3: CASSQLRPSGGPKTKPYEQYF. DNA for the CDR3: TGTGCCAGCAGCCAACTACGTCCTAGCGGGGGGCCTAAAACCAAACCCTACGAGCAGTACTTC.

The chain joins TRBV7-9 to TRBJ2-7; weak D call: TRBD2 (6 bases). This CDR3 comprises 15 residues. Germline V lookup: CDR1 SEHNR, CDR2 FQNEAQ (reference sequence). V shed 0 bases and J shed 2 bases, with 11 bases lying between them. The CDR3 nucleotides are TGTGCCAGCAGCTTAGCGCGGGACGGGACCTACGAGCAGTACTTC. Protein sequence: CASSLARDGTYEQYF.

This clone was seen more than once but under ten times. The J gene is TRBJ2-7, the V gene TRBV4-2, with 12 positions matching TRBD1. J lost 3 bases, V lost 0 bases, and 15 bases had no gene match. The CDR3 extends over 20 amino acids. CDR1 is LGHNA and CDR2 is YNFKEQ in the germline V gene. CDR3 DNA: TGTGCCAGCAGCCAAGAAATCTCTCTCTCTCGGGACAGGGGGCTCTACGAGCAGTACTTC. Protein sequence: CASSQEISLSRDRGLYEQYF.

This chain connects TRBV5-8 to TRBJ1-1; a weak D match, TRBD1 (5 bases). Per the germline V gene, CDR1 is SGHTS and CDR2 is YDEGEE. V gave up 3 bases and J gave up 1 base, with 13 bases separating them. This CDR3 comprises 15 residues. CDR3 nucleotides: TGTGCCAGCAGCTCACCCAGGGTGAGGAACACTGAAGCTTTCTTT. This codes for CASSSPRVRNTEAFF.

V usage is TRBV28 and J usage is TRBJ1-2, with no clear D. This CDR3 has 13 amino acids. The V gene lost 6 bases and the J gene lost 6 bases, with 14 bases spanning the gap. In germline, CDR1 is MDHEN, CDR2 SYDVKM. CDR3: CASRRPEGDGYTF. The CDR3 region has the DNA TGTGCCAGCAGGCGACCGGAAGGAGATGGCTACACCTTC.

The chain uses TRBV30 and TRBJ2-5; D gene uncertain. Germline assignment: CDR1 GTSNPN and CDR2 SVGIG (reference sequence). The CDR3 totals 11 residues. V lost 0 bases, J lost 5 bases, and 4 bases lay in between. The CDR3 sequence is CAWSVEETQYF. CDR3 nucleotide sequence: TGTGCCTGGAGTGTCGAGGAGACCCAGTACTTC.